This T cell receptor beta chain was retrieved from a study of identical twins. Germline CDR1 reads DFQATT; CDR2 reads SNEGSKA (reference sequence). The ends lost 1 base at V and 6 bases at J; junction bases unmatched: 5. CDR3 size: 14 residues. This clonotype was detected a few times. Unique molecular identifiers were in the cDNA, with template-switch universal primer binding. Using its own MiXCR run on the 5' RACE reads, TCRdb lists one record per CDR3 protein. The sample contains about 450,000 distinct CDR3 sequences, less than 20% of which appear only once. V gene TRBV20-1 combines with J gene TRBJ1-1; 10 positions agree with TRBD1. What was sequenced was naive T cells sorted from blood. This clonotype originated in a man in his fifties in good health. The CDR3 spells CSARGQGARPEAFF. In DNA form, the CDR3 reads TGCAGTGCTAGAGGACAGGGGGCGAGACCTGAAGCTTTCTTT.